The present T cell receptor beta chain was sequenced within a study of blood T cell repertoires in COVID-19 (dated by TCRdb to 2018 to 2021). Study-wide context: Collaborator samples came from the United States, Italy and Spain and covered acute and convalescent phases of COVID-19. The prospective study material was composed of cDNA or gDNA derived from T cells, B-cell-depleted T cells, or PBMCs. Deeply sampled blood TCRbeta repertoires from subjects exposed to, actively infected with, or recovered from COVID-19 were included in the dataset. The repertoires were released in a freely available public database intended as a resource for research on the immune response to SARS-CoV-2. The samples were drawn from two sources: the first 160 participants of the ongoing ImmuneRACE study, and 1,200 or so subjects contributed by 6 global collaborators. The sample metadata nearly always contained a de-identified subject ID, COVID-19 status, age in years and sex. HLA class I and class II types, where available, came from metadata supplied by the sample provider rather than from assay-based typing. Beyond this particular receptor, the publication reports: The quantity of clinical and demographic metadata differed by source and by participant and was supplied without curation.

TCRbeta CDR3 regions were amplified from genomic DNA using the immunoSEQ Assay, a bias-controlled multiplex PCR. Per the authors' processing: The number of nucleated cells in each sample was estimated from the amplification of reference gene primers within the assay. Sequence reads were collapsed and filtered to measure the absolute abundance of every unique TCRbeta CDR3 rearrangement. For each sample, productive Simpson clonality was calculated as the square root of Simpson's diversity index over productive rearrangements. TCRdb retrieved this table from immuneACCESS and kept in-frame rearrangements only. Not all clones are present; in checked studies, unresolved V genes account for under half, and no reason is known for the remainder. The V and J calls and clone size come from that table; D and trimming were worked out from the DNA. The sample includes around 200,000 clones, with 86% observed a single time. The ten largest make up less than 25% of the sample.

With regard to this clone: Its antigen is not yet known. No much larger clone is present one base from it, and per-base qualities are unavailable.

Collaborating institutions collected whole blood in K2EDTA tubes following their own protocols. For TCRbeta analysis, collaborators shipped samples in one of three forms: frozen whole blood, isolated PBMCs, or DNA extracted from either of those sample types. CDR1 and CDR2 are drawn from the germline V gene: SGHTA, FQGNSA. The junction shows trimming of 4 bases on V and 1 base on J, plus 17 bases between the germline ends. The CDR3 numbers 17 residues from cysteine through phenylalanine. Only the CDR3 region is kept as DNA, spanning 51 bases read in frame from base 1. This receptor was taken from a man between 65 and 85 years old with active or convalescent COVID-19. This sequence uses TRBV7-2 and TRBJ2-1; the D gene identity is not certain. What was sequenced was peripheral blood. The CDR3 reads CASSSGLGSPSYNEQFF. At the DNA level, the sequence is TGTGCCAGCAGCTCGGGTCTCGGATCTCCGTCCTACAATGAGCAGTTCTTC.